Below are 10 T cell receptor beta chains sequenced from a single sample in a study of T cell responses to AZD1222 COVID-19 vaccine. The assay was immunoSEQ multiplex PCR, and TCRdb's table has in-frame clones only and misses some. The table records 130,000 to 150,000 clones, roughly nine tenths of them present only once. The specimen was peripheral blood, collected on day 0 of AZD1222 vaccination. These receptors originate from an adult in good health.

This chain links TRBV25-1 with TRBJ1-2, with TRBD1 matching over 7 bases. J lost 4 bases, V lost 6 bases, and 8 bases had no gene match. This CDR3 region has 14 residues. Germline loops: CDR1 MGHDK, CDR2 SYGVNS. The CDR3 DNA is TGTGCCAGCAGAGAACAGGGGTCGGGCTATGGCTACACCTTC. Translation gives CASREQGSGYGYTF.

CDR3 nucleotide sequence: TGTGCCAGCAGCTTAATTGGGACTAGCGGCAATGAGCAGTTCTTC. It yields the protein CASSLIGTSGNEQFF. This chain links TRBV7-3 with TRBJ2-1; the match to TRBD2 covers 11 bases. V dropped 1 base and J dropped 6; count of bases not matched to a gene: 2. The CDR3 is 15 residues long. Germline V gene data show CDR1 as SGHTA and CDR2 as FQGTGA.

The chain links TRBV10-3 to TRBJ2-1, with 7 bases aligning to TRBD1. Trimming removed 6 bases from V and 3 bases from J; junction bases left unmatched: 5. The CDR3 has 14 amino acids. Germline CDR1 is ENHRY and CDR2 is SYGVKD. The CDR3 loop is CAISRGQDYNEQFF. CDR3 nucleotide sequence: TGTGCCATCAGCCGCGGACAGGACTACAATGAGCAGTTCTTC.

The chain uses TRBV20-1 and TRBJ2-1; 8 bases match TRBD1. Trimming removed 3 bases from V and 4 bases from J; junction bases left unmatched: 8. The V gene's germline CDR1 is DFQATT and CDR2 SNEGSKA (reference sequence). There are 15 residues in the CDR3. CDR3 sequence (DNA): TGCAGTGCTAGTTGGGTGACAGGGGTTTACAATGAGCAGTTCTTC. It codes for CSASWVTGVYNEQFF.

The CDR3 loop is CASSPGQGGPEAFF. For the CDR3, the DNA is TGCGCCAGCAGCCCGGGACAGGGCGGCCCTGAAGCTTTCTTT. J is TRBJ1-1 and V is TRBV5-1; 9 nucleotides align to TRBD1. The CDR3 is made up of 14 amino acids. In germline, CDR1 is SGHRS, CDR2 YFSETQ. The junction had 7 bases not matched to a gene; V was cut back by 4 bases and J by 6 bases.

J is TRBJ1-4 and V is TRBV4-1, with 8 bases identical to TRBD1. The length of the CDR3 is 16 residues. Germline V gives CDR1 MGHRA, CDR2 YSYEKL. V lost 3 bases, J lost 5 bases, and 8 bases stayed unmatched. The CDR3 loop is CASSHPTGVKNEKLFF. The CDR3 coding sequence is TGCGCCAGCAGCCACCCGACAGGGGTTAAGAATGAAAAACTGTTTTTT.

In its sample, this clone was seen once. The chain recombines TRBV3-1 (or the pseudogene TRBV3-2) with TRBJ1-4, with D possibly TRBD1 on 6 matching bases. CDR3 length: 16 amino acids. Germline CDR1 reads LGHDT; CDR2 reads YNNKEL (reference sequence). V was cut by 1 base and J by 5 bases, with 14 bases left in between. CDR3 coding DNA: TGTGCCAGCAGCCAAGCTGAAGGGGGAATAAATGAAAAACTGTTTTTT. It specifies CASSQAEGGINEKLFF.

J is TRBJ1-2 and V is TRBV28; D gene ambiguous. There are 11 residues in the CDR3. Germline V CDR1 and CDR2: MDHEN, SYDVKM. The V end lost 6 bases, the J end lost 4 bases, and 6 bases lay between the germline ends. CDR3 residues: CASRAFYGYTF. CDR3 coding DNA: TGTGCCAGCAGGGCATTCTATGGCTACACCTTC.

The count of this clone is one. The chain joins TRBV2 to TRBJ2-1; the D gene is possibly TRBD2 (5 bases). V shed 7 bases and J shed 8 bases, with 18 bases lying between them. Germline loops: CDR1 SNHLY, CDR2 FYNNEI. CDR3 length equals 14 residues. The CDR3 coding sequence is TGTGCCAGCAATTGGACTCCCAGCGTCGATGAGCAGTTCTTC. Translation gives CASNWTPSVDEQFF.

The chain links TRBV19 to TRBJ1-4, with D maybe TRBD1 (5 bases). Germline V gives CDR1 LNHDA, CDR2 SQIVND (reference sequence). The CDR3 extends over 15 amino acids. Between the trimmed V and J ends, which lost 3 bases and 11 bases, there was a span of 19 bases. The CDR3 sequence is CASSIFERGLVKLFF. The CDR3 coding sequence is TGTGCCAGTAGTATTTTCGAGAGGGGTTTAGTGAAACTGTTTTTT.